Listed below are T cell receptor beta chains from one sample, sequenced in a study of Graves' ophthalmopathy and Graves' hyperthyroidism. MiXCR was run by TCRdb on the multiplex PCR reads, yielding one entry per CDR3 protein. The table shows some 1.1 million distinct CDR3 sequences, with 36% occurring only once. Material: peripheral blood or thyroid tissue (not recorded which). The receptors here all came from an adult man with Graves' hyperthyroidism. Each CDR3 is given with its conserved first and last residue. Each record gives: clone size, V gene, D gene, J gene, CDR3 protein, CDR3 DNA. The D gene is left open where the match is weak. Clone sizes are given selectively: once, few, many, or a class where the clone is expanded.

once	TRBV9	TRBD1	TRBJ2-7	CASSLIQGGRWDEQYF	TGTGCCAGCAGCCTCATACAGGGGGGCAGGTGGGACGAGCAGTACTTC
many	TRBV29-1	TRBD1	TRBJ2-6	CSVSQGAPRSGANVLTF	TGCAGCGTTTCACAGGGGGCTCCCAGGTCTGGGGCCAACGTCCTGACTTTC
-	TRBV28	-	TRBJ1-5	CASSRIWQPQHF	TGTGCCAGCAGTCGAATTTGGCAGCCCCAGCATTTT
-	TRBV4-1	-	TRBJ1-6	CASSQVGARVYDPLHF	TGCGCCAGCAGCCAAGTGGGGGCGCGTGTATATGATCCCCTCCACTTT
-	TRBV20-1	-	TRBJ2-2	CSARDQARGELFF	TGCAGTGCTAGAGATCAAGCGAGAGGGGAGCTGTTTTTT
many	TRBV6-5	-	TRBJ2-5	CASSQRGPRAPSF	TGTGCCAGCAGCCAGAGAGGCCCCAGGGCCCCTTCCTTC
many	TRBV29-1	-	TRBJ1-1	CSVSFGTADEAFF	TGCAGCGTTAGTTTCGGAACGGCGGATGAAGCTTTCTTT
few	TRBV25-1	TRBD1	TRBJ2-3	CASSEVRGGADTQYF	TGTGCCAGCAGTGAAGTGAGAGGGGGCGCAGATACGCAGTATTTT
-	TRBV7-7	-	TRBJ2-5	CASSSTAGMAETQYF	TGTGCCAGCAGCTCAACAGCGGGTATGGCAGAGACCCAGTACTTC
-	TRBV6-1	-	TRBJ1-2	CASSSSTGYGYTF	TGTGCCAGCAGTTCTTCCACGGGCTATGGCTACACCTTC
-	TRBV28	TRBD1	TRBJ1-5	CASIQGDGNQPQHF	TGTGCCAGCATACAGGGGGACGGCAATCAGCCCCAGCATTTT
many	TRBV10-3	-	TRBJ2-2	CAISSTGKTNTGELFF	TGTGCCATCAGCTCAACAGGGAAGACGAACACCGGGGAGCTGTTTTTT
many	TRBV10-3	-	TRBJ1-5	CAIHGEGSNQPQHF	TGTGCCATTCATGGAGAGGGTAGCAATCAGCCCCAGCATTTT
-	TRBV9	-	TRBJ2-5	CASSPTGRGRETQYF	TGTGCCAGCAGCCCGACAGGGCGCGGGAGAGAGACCCAGTACTTC
many	TRBV29-1	-	TRBJ2-2	CSVGSSANTGELFF	TGCAGCGTTGGGTCCAGCGCGAACACCGGGGAGCTGTTTTTT
few	TRBV7-2	TRBD1	TRBJ2-7	CASSLVAGGQNYEQYF	TGTGCCAGCAGCTTAGTAGCTGGGGGACAGAACTACGAGCAGTACTTC
many	TRBV7-2	-	TRBJ2-5	CASSLESRGPETQYF	TGTGCCAGCAGCTTAGAGTCTAGGGGCCCAGAGACCCAGTACTTC
-	TRBV10-3	TRBD1	TRBJ2-5	CASRGGTGGARKTQYF	TGTGCCAGCAGAGGGGGCACAGGGGGCGCAAGGAAGACCCAGTACTTC
-	TRBV12-3/TRBV12-4	-	TRBJ2-2	CASTPDVRNTGELFF	TGTGCCAGCACCCCCGACGTCCGGAACACCGGGGAGCTGTTTTTT
-	TRBV20-1	TRBD2	TRBJ2-7	CSATASGRGPYEQYF	TGCAGTGCTACCGCTAGCGGGAGAGGCCCCTACGAGCAGTACTTC
many	TRBV11-2	-	TRBJ2-2	CASSQRGGSTGELFF	TGTGCCAGCAGCCAAAGGGGCGGAAGCACCGGGGAGCTGTTTTTT
many	TRBV29-1	-	TRBJ2-7	CSVVRGDRTYEQYF	TGCAGCGTTGTTCGGGGGGACAGAACCTACGAGCAGTACTTC
many	TRBV9	-	TRBJ1-3	CASSLGTDSGNTIYF	TGTGCCAGCAGCTTAGGAACAGATTCTGGAAACACCATATATTTT
-	TRBV2	TRBD1	TRBJ1-2	CASSENIPGIGQGGGYTF	TGTGCCAGCAGCGAGAATATACCAGGAATCGGACAGGGCGGGGGCTACACCTTC
-	TRBV29-1	-	TRBJ1-2	CAVTSGGNTF	TGCGCTGTTACTAGCGGGGGGAACACCTTC